This record concerns one T cell receptor beta chain sequence. The CDR3 is 14 residues long. V was pared by 2 bases and J by 5 bases, with 14 bases between. Germline CDR1 and CDR2: SGHRS and YFSETQ. This entry belongs to a study of OX40 agonist ivuxolimab in advanced cancers. On the study more broadly: Subjects had a mean age of around 60 years, with a range of 23 to 79; roughly 80% were male.

The assay was immunoSEQ multiplex PCR, and TCRdb's table has in-frame clones only and misses some. The repertoire holds tens of thousands of clones, about 82% seen once, with around 1.8% in the top ten. The source is an adult with an advanced solid tumor such as melanoma, head and neck, liver or kidney cancer. This specimen consisted of CD4+ or CD8+ T cells sorted from blood, obtained in a trial of the OX40 agonist ivuxolimab. This chain connects TRBV5-1 to TRBJ2-7; D perhaps matches TRBD2 (6 bases). The CDR3 coding sequence is TGCGCCAGCAGCTTTCGAGGGAGGCAAAACGAGCAGTACTTC. Translating it yields CASSFRGRQNEQYF.